The entry below gives a single T cell receptor (beta chain) sequence along with its context. Its antigen is unknown. Quantitative 5'-RACE with molecular barcodes generated TCR beta libraries. TCRdb passed the 5' RACE reads through MiXCR, listing each CDR3 protein once. In the table there are some 840,000 distinct CDR3 sequences, approximately 10% of which are singletons. The data originate from a study of CD8 T cells in ankylosing spondylitis. Study-level findings and limits: Several highly homologous variants made up a TCR beta motif, and this motif appeared characteristic of ankylosing spondylitis blood.

The CDR3 has 15 residues. Germline CDR1 LGHNA, CDR2 YSLEER. Germline trimming cut 4 bases from V and 6 bases from J; bases unmatched to any gene: 6. The sequence was collected from a male donor with ankylosing spondylitis. Sequenced: blood, either unsorted or a sorted T cell fraction (not recorded which). The chain is built from TRBV4-3 and TRBJ1-6; TRBD1 aligns across 7 bases. This CDR3 is CASSRDRDFNSPLHF. The CDR3 bases are TGCGCCAGCAGCCGCGACAGGGATTTTAATTCACCCCTCCACTTT.